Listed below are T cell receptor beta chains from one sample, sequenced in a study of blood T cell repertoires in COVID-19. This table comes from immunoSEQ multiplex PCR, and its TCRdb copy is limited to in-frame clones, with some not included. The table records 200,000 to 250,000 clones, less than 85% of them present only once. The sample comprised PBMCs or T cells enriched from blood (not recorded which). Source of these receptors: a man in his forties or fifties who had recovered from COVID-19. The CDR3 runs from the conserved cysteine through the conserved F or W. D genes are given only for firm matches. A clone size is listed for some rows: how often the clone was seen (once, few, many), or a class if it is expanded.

CDR3 DNA: TGTGCCAGCAGCGACCCAACAGGGTTGAACACTGAAGCTTTCTTT
CDR3 protein: CASSDPTGLNTEAFF
J gene: TRBJ1-1
D gene: NA
V gene: TRBV9
clone size: NA

CDR3 DNA: TGTGCCAGTAGTAACCGACGGGCGGAGGGCGGCTACACCTTC
CDR3 protein: CASSNRRAEGGYTF
J gene: TRBJ1-2
D gene: NA
V gene: TRBV19
clone size: NA

CDR3 DNA: TGTGCCAGCTCTTTCGGACAGGGTAATCAGCCCCAGCATTTT
CDR3 protein: CASSFGQGNQPQHF
J gene: TRBJ1-5
D gene: TRBD1
V gene: TRBV18
clone size: NA

CDR3 DNA: TGCGCCAGCAGTGAGGACTTCCCCGGGGAGCTGTTTTTT
CDR3 protein: CASSEDFPGELFF
J gene: TRBJ2-2
D gene: NA
V gene: TRBV10-1
clone size: NA

CDR3 DNA: TGTGCCAGCTCCCCACTGAACACCGGGGAGCTGTTTTTT
CDR3 protein: CASSPLNTGELFF
J gene: TRBJ2-2
D gene: NA
V gene: TRBV28
clone size: NA

CDR3 DNA: TGTGCCAGCTCGGGCCTCGGGGGTGGGGCCAACGTCCTGACTTTC
CDR3 protein: CASSGLGGGANVLTF
J gene: TRBJ2-6
D gene: NA
V gene: TRBV9
clone size: NA

CDR3 DNA: TGTGCCAGCAGGACCGGGACAAAAGATGGCTACACCTTC
CDR3 protein: CASRTGTKDGYTF
J gene: TRBJ1-2
D gene: NA
V gene: TRBV11-2
clone size: many

CDR3 DNA: TGTGCCAGCAGTTTTGGGACAGGGGTTAATTCACCCCTCCACTTT
CDR3 protein: CASSFGTGVNSPLHF
J gene: TRBJ1-6
D gene: TRBD1
V gene: TRBV27
clone size: NA

CDR3 DNA: TGTGCCAGCAGTTACTATCCGGGACAGGGATACAATGAGCAGTTCTTC
CDR3 protein: CASSYYPGQGYNEQFF
J gene: TRBJ2-1
D gene: TRBD1
V gene: TRBV6-2/TRBV6-3
clone size: NA

CDR3 DNA: TGTGCCAGTAGGACTAGCGGGACCTACAATGAGCAGTTCTTC
CDR3 protein: CASRTSGTYNEQFF
J gene: TRBJ2-1
D gene: TRBD2
V gene: TRBV19
clone size: NA

CDR3 DNA: TGCAGTGCTAGTCTGTACAATGAGCAGTTCTTC
CDR3 protein: CSASLYNEQFF
J gene: TRBJ2-1
D gene: NA
V gene: TRBV20-1
clone size: NA

CDR3 DNA: TGTGCCAGCAGTTATGCGGGAGGGCATAAAGATACGCAGTATTTT
CDR3 protein: CASSYAGGHKDTQYF
J gene: TRBJ2-3
D gene: TRBD2
V gene: TRBV27
clone size: NA

CDR3 DNA: TGTGCCTGGAGTCGTGATAGCGGCTCCTACAATGAGCAGTTCTTC
CDR3 protein: CAWSRDSGSYNEQFF
J gene: TRBJ2-1
D gene: NA
V gene: TRBV30
clone size: few

CDR3 DNA: TGCGCCAGCAGTGACGGGACAGCAGCAGATACGCAGTATTTT
CDR3 protein: CASSDGTAADTQYF
J gene: TRBJ2-3
D gene: TRBD1
V gene: TRBV10-1
clone size: NA

CDR3 DNA: TGTGCCAGCTCACCTTCGGGACAAAGCGAGACCCAGTACTTC
CDR3 protein: CASSPSGQSETQYF
J gene: TRBJ2-5
D gene: NA
V gene: TRBV18
clone size: NA

CDR3 DNA: TGTGCCAGCAGTTTGGAGGGGAGGGGGTCCTACAATGAGCAGTTCTTC
CDR3 protein: CASSLEGRGSYNEQFF
J gene: TRBJ2-1
D gene: NA
V gene: TRBV27
clone size: NA

CDR3 DNA: TGTGCCAGCAGTACCCCCGGACAGTCCTACGAGCAGTACTTC
CDR3 protein: CASSTPGQSYEQYF
J gene: TRBJ2-7
D gene: NA
V gene: TRBV28
clone size: NA

CDR3 DNA: TGTGCCAGCCTCGACGGGAGGGTAACTAATGAAAAACTGTTTTTT
CDR3 protein: CASLDGRVTNEKLFF
J gene: TRBJ1-4
D gene: NA
V gene: TRBV2
clone size: NA

CDR3 DNA: TGCAGCGTCTTAAAGACAGGGGAGGGCTATGGCTACACCTTC
CDR3 protein: CSVLKTGEGYGYTF
J gene: TRBJ1-2
D gene: TRBD1
V gene: TRBV29-1
clone size: NA

CDR3 DNA: TGCGCCAGCAGCGAAGAGCACAGGGGCTCTGGAAACACCATATATTTT
CDR3 protein: CASSEEHRGSGNTIYF
J gene: TRBJ1-3
D gene: TRBD1
V gene: TRBV4-3
clone size: NA

CDR3 DNA: TGTGCCAGTAGTATGGCCAGGGGAAGAACTGAAGCTTTCTTT
CDR3 protein: CASSMARGRTEAFF
J gene: TRBJ1-1
D gene: NA
V gene: TRBV19
clone size: NA

CDR3 DNA: TGTGCCAGCAGCTTGGGCCTAGCGGGGAGCTACAATGAGCAGTTCTTC
CDR3 protein: CASSLGLAGSYNEQFF
J gene: TRBJ2-1
D gene: TRBD2
V gene: TRBV5-6
clone size: NA

CDR3 DNA: TGCGCCAGCAGTCCCAACCGTAACAGGGGTCAGCCCCAGCATTTT
CDR3 protein: CASSPNRNRGQPQHF
J gene: TRBJ1-5
D gene: TRBD1
V gene: TRBV4-1
clone size: NA

CDR3 DNA: TGTGCCAGTAGTCGGAGGAATGAGCAGTTCTTC
CDR3 protein: CASSRRNEQFF
J gene: TRBJ2-1
D gene: NA
V gene: TRBV19
clone size: NA

CDR3 DNA: TGTGCCAGCATCCTGGACAGGGTTAAGACGAGGGATCTTTTT
CDR3 protein: CASILDRVKTRDLF
J gene: TRBJ1-1
D gene: TRBD1
V gene: TRBV5-8
clone size: NA

CDR3 DNA: TGTGCCAGCAGCTTCCGGGACAGCTCCTACAATGAGCAGTTCTTC
CDR3 protein: CASSFRDSSYNEQFF
J gene: TRBJ2-1
D gene: TRBD1
V gene: TRBV7-9
clone size: NA

CDR3 DNA: TGTGCCAGCTCACCCGGGACAGGGGTACTAGTCGAGCAGTACTTC
CDR3 protein: CASSPGTGVLVEQYF
J gene: TRBJ2-7
D gene: TRBD1
V gene: TRBV18
clone size: NA

CDR3 DNA: TGTGCCAGCAGCCAAGTTTCGAGGCCGAGACCGTCACCCCTCCACTTT
CDR3 protein: CASSQVSRPRPSPLHF
J gene: TRBJ1-6
D gene: NA
V gene: TRBV3-1/TRBV3-2
clone size: few

CDR3 DNA: TGTGCCAGCGGGGCTGGGGCGACAGATACGCAGTATTTT
CDR3 protein: CASGAGATDTQYF
J gene: TRBJ2-3
D gene: NA
V gene: TRBV11-3
clone size: NA

CDR3 DNA: TGTGCCAGCAGTTTAGAGCGGAATTCACCCCTCCACTTT
CDR3 protein: CASSLERNSPLHF
J gene: TRBJ1-6
D gene: NA
V gene: TRBV12-3/TRBV12-4
clone size: NA

CDR3 DNA: TGTGCCAGCAGCGTATATAGCGGGAAGGTCACAGATACGCAGTATTTT
CDR3 protein: CASSVYSGKVTDTQYF
J gene: TRBJ2-3
D gene: TRBD2
V gene: TRBV14
clone size: NA

CDR3 DNA: TGTGCCAGCAGTTTAACACAGGGTAACACCGGGGAGCTGTTTTTT
CDR3 protein: CASSLTQGNTGELFF
J gene: TRBJ2-2
D gene: NA
V gene: TRBV28
clone size: NA

CDR3 DNA: TGTGCCAGCAGCCCGGGACAGGGTTCGAACACTGAAGCTTTCTTT
CDR3 protein: CASSPGQGSNTEAFF
J gene: TRBJ1-1
D gene: TRBD1
V gene: TRBV11-3
clone size: NA

CDR3 DNA: TGTGCCAGCAGTTTAACAGGGTTGGGATCACCCCTCCACTTT
CDR3 protein: CASSLTGLGSPLHF
J gene: TRBJ1-6
D gene: NA
V gene: TRBV28
clone size: NA

CDR3 DNA: TGTGCCAGCAGCTTAGTGGGACAGGGGATCCACGAGCAGTACTTC
CDR3 protein: CASSLVGQGIHEQYF
J gene: TRBJ2-7
D gene: TRBD1
V gene: TRBV7-9
clone size: NA

CDR3 DNA: TGTGCCAGCAGTTACTCTCGGGTTCCTGGAAACACCATATATTTT
CDR3 protein: CASSYSRVPGNTIYF
J gene: TRBJ1-3
D gene: NA
V gene: TRBV6-5
clone size: NA

CDR3 DNA: TGTGCCAGCAGCCAGATGGTCCGGGGGTCCTACGAGCAGTACTTC
CDR3 protein: CASSQMVRGSYEQYF
J gene: TRBJ2-7
D gene: NA
V gene: TRBV5-6
clone size: NA

CDR3 DNA: TGTGCCAGCAGTGAGGGGGGGAACGGCTACACCTTC
CDR3 protein: CASSEGGNGYTF
J gene: TRBJ1-2
D gene: NA
V gene: TRBV25-1
clone size: NA

CDR3 DNA: TGTGCCAGCAGCGTCACTAGCGCCGGCACAGATACGCAGTATTTT
CDR3 protein: CASSVTSAGTDTQYF
J gene: TRBJ2-3
D gene: TRBD2
V gene: TRBV7-9
clone size: NA

CDR3 DNA: TGCAGCGACTCGACAGGGGAGAACACTGAAGCTTTCTTT
CDR3 protein: CSDSTGENTEAFF
J gene: TRBJ1-1
D gene: TRBD1
V gene: TRBV29-1
clone size: many

CDR3 DNA: TGTGCCAGCAGCTTAATAGCTGAGCAGTTCTTC
CDR3 protein: CASSLIAEQFF
J gene: TRBJ2-1
D gene: NA
V gene: TRBV11-2
clone size: NA

CDR3 DNA: TGTGCCAGCAGCTTAGGGCCGGGCAATGAGCAGTTCTTC
CDR3 protein: CASSLGPGNEQFF
J gene: TRBJ2-1
D gene: NA
V gene: TRBV7-2
clone size: NA

CDR3 DNA: TGTGCCAGCAGCTTAGGAGACAGGGGTGGCTACACCTTC
CDR3 protein: CASSLGDRGGYTF
J gene: TRBJ1-2
D gene: TRBD1
V gene: TRBV11-2
clone size: once

CDR3 DNA: TGTGCCAGCAGCCGGACAGAGAGCTCCTACGAGCAGTACTTC
CDR3 protein: CASSRTESSYEQYF
J gene: TRBJ2-7
D gene: NA
V gene: TRBV6-5
clone size: NA

CDR3 DNA: TGTGCCAGCAGTGATTTGACAGGGGATGGCTACACCTTC
CDR3 protein: CASSDLTGDGYTF
J gene: TRBJ1-2
D gene: TRBD1
V gene: TRBV2
clone size: once

CDR3 DNA: TGTGCCAGTAGTATAGATCCGGCAGGGGGATACGGCTACACCTTC
CDR3 protein: CASSIDPAGGYGYTF
J gene: TRBJ1-2
D gene: TRBD1
V gene: TRBV19
clone size: NA